Sequencing of this T cell receptor beta chain was carried out in a study of radiotherapy plus CTLA-4 blockade in lung cancer. On this clone itself: Its specificity is not known.

Regarding the study as a whole: In blood, TCR clones derived from the tumor expanded after radiotherapy plus ipilimumab. According to reports, early shifts in blood T cell clones, alongside interferon-beta, forecast response most accurately.

Germline CDR1 reads LGHNA; CDR2 reads YNFKEQ. Deletions cut 5 bases from V and 4 bases from J, with 15 bases between. The CDR3 is 15 residues long. Focal radiation plus CTLA-4 blockade with ipilimumab was administered to patients who had chemo-refractory metastatic non-small-cell lung cancer. Here immunoSEQ multiplex PCR was the method, and the copy in TCRdb shows in-frame clones only, minus some. The data hold over 100,000 clones, with more than 75% observed a single time. Sequenced here: peripheral blood, sampled from a patient treated with radiotherapy plus ipilimumab. This rearrangement joins TRBV4-2 to TRBJ2-1; a possible D gene is TRBD1 (6 bases). This receptor was identified in a human donor with non-small cell lung cancer that progressed on radiotherapy plus ipilimumab. Some clones in this sample may be carry-over from other donors' samples. The CDR3 sequence: CASSWGRGLYNEQFF. The CDR3 DNA reads TGTGCCAGCAGCTGGGGCAGGGGTCTGTACAATGAGCAGTTCTTC.